The source of this T cell receptor (beta chain) is a study of CD8 T cells in Susac syndrome. Concerning this clonotype itself: As yet, its antigen is unknown.

Reverse transcription of about 0.5 to 1 ug RNA was carried out with random hexamers. In TCRdb, the immunoSEQ multiplex PCR reads were re-called with MiXCR into one record per CDR3 protein. The table includes 130,000 or so distinct CDR3 sequences, roughly 80% detected once. General study results and limits: The authors acknowledged that the study's TCR sequencing and HLA analysis involved relatively few individuals.

The sequenced material came from CD8+ T cells from PBMCs. This TCR came from a human donor with multiple sclerosis.

Here the CDR3 reads CASRSGEGNQPQHF. The DNA for the CDR3 is TGTGCCAGCAGGTCGGGGGAGGGCAATCAGCCCCAGCATTTT. The chain has TRBV12-3 or TRBV12-4 and TRBJ1-5; possibly TRBD1 for D (5 bases). There are 14 residues in the CDR3. V was cut by 6 bases and J by 2 bases, with 11 bases left in between.